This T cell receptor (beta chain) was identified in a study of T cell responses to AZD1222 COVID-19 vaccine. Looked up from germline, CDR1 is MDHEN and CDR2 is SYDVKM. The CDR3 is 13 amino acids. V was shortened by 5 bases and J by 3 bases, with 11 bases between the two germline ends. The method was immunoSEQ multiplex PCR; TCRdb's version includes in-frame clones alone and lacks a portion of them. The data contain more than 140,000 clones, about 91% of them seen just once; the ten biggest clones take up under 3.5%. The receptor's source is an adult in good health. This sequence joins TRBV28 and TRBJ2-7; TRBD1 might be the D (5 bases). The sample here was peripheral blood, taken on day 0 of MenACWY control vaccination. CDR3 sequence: CASSQTVYYEQYF. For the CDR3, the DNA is TGTGCCAGCAGTCAGACAGTCTACTACGAGCAGTACTTC.